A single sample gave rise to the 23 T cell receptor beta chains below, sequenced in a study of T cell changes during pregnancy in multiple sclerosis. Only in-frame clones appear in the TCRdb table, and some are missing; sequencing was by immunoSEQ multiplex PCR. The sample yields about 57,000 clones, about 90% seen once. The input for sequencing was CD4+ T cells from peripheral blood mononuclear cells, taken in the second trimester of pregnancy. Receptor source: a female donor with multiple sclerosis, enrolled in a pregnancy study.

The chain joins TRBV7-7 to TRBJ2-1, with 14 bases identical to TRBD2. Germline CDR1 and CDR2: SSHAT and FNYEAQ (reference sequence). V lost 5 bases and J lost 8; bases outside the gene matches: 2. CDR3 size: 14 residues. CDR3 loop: CASSAGLAGDEQFF. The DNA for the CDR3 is TGTGCCAGCAGCGCGGGACTAGCGGGGGATGAGCAGTTCTTC.

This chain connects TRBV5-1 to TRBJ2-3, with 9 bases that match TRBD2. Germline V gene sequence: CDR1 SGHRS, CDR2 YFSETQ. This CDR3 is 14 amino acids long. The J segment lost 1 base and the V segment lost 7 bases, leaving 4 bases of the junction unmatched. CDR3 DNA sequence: TGCGCCAGCCGTCGGACTAGCGGCACAGATACGCAGTATTTT. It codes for CASRRTSGTDTQYF. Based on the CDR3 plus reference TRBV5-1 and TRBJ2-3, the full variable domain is KAGVTQTPRYLIKTRGQQVTLSCSPISGHRSVSWYQQTPGQGLQFLFEYFSETQRNKGNFPGRFSGRQFSNSRSEMNVSTLELGDSALYLCASRRTSGTDTQYFGPGTRLTVL.

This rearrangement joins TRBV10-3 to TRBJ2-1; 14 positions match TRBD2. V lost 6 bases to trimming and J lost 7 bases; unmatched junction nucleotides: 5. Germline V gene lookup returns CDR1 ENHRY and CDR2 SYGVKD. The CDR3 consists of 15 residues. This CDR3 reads CAIRLGLAGVNEQFF. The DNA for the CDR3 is TGTGCCATCAGGCTGGGACTAGCGGGGGTGAATGAGCAGTTCTTC.

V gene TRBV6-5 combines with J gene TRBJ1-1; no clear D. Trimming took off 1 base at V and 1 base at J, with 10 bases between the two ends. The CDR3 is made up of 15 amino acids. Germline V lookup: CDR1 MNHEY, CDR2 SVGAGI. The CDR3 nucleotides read TGTGCCAGCAGTTACTGGCAGCGTGGGAACACTGAAGCTTTCTTT. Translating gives CASSYWQRGNTEAFF.

CDR3 sequence reads: CASSGSGLASNEQFF. The CDR3 nucleotides read TGCGCCAGCAGTGGATCCGGACTAGCCAGCAATGAGCAGTTCTTC. The V and J genes are TRBV10-1 and TRBJ2-1; TRBD2 agrees at 8 bases. Germline CDR1 WNHNN, CDR2 SYGVQD (reference sequence). The J segment lost 6 bases and the V segment lost 4 bases, leaving 8 bases of the junction unmatched. The CDR3 runs to 15 residues.

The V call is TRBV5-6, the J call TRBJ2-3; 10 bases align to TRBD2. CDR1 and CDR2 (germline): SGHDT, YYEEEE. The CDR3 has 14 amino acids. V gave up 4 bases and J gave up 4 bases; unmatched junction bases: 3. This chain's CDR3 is CASSPSGGADTQYF. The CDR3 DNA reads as TGTGCCAGCAGCCCAAGCGGGGGGGCAGATACGCAGTATTTT.

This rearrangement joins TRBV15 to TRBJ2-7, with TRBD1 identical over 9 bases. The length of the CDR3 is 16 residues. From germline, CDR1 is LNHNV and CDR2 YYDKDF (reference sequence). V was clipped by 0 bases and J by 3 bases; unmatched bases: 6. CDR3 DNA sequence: TGTGCCACCAGCAGAGATCTACAGGGGGCAGGCTACGAGCAGTACTTC. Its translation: CATSRDLQGAGYEQYF. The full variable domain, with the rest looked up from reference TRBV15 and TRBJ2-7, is DAMVIQNPRYQVTQFGKPVTLSCSQTLNHNVMYWYQQKSSQAPKLLFHYYDKDFNNEADTPDNFQSRRPNTSFCFLDIRSPGLGDTAMYLCATSRDLQGAGYEQYFGPGTRLTVT.

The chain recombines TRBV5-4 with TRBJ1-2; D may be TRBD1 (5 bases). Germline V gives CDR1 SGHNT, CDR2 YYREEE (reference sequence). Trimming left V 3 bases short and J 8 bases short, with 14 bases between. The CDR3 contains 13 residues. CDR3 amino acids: CASSSAGPEGYTF. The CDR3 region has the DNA TGTGCCAGCAGCTCTGCAGGGCCTGAAGGCTACACCTTC.

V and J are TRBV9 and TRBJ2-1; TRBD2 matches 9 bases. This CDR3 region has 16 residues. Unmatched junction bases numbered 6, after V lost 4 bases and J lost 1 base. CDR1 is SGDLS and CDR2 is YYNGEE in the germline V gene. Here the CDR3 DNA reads TGTGCCAGCAGCTTCCCTAGCGGGGTTTCCTACAATGAGCAGTTCTTC. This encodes CASSFPSGVSYNEQFF.

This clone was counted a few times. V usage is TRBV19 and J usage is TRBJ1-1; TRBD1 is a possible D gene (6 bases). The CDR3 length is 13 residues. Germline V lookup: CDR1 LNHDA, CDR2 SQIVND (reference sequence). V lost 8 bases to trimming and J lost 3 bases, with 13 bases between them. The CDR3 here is CASGGGRDTEAFF. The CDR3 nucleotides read TGTGCCAGTGGGGGGGGCCGGGACACTGAAGCTTTCTTT.

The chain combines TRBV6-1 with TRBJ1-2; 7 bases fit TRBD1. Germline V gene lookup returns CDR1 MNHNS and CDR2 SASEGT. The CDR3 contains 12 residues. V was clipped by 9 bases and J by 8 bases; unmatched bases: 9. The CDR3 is CASGQVEGGYTF. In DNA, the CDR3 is TGTGCCAGTGGACAGGTAGAGGGAGGCTACACCTTC.

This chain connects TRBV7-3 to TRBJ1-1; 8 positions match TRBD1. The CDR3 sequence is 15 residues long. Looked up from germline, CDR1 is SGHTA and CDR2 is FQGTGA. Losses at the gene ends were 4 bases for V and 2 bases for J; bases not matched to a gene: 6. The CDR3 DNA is TGTGCCAGCAGCTCAGTAGGACAGGGTAACACTGAAGCTTTCTTT. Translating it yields CASSSVGQGNTEAFF.

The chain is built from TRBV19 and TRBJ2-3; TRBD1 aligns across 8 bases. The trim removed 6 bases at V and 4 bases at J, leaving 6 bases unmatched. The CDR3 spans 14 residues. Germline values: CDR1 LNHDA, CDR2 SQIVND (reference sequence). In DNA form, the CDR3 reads TGTGCCAGTAGGCAGGGGGCCGTGGCAGATACGCAGTATTTT. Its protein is CASRQGAVADTQYF.

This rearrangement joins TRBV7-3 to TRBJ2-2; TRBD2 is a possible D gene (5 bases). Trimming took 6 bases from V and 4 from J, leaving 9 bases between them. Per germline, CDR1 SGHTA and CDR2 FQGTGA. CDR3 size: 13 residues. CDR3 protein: CASSLASTGELFF. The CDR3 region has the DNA TGTGCCAGCAGTTTAGCGAGCACCGGGGAGCTGTTTTTT.

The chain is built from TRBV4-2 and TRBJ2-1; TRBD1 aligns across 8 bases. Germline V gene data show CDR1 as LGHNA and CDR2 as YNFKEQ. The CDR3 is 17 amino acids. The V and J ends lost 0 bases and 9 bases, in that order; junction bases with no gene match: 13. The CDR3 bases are TGTGCCAGCAGCCAAGATCCCCAGGGGGCAAATGTGGGTGAGCAGTTCTTC. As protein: CASSQDPQGANVGEQFF.

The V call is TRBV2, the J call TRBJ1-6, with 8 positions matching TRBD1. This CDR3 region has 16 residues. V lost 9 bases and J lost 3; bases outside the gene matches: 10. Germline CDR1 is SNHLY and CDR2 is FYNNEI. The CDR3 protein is CASTLGQGNYNSPLHF. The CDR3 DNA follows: TGTGCCAGTACCCTTGGACAGGGCAACTATAATTCACCCCTCCACTTT.

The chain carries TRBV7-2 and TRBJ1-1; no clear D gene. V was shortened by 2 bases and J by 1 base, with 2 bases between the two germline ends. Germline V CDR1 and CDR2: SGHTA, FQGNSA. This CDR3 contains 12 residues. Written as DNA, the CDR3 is TGTGCCAGCAGCTTACAGAACACTGAAGCTTTCTTT. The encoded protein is CASSLQNTEAFF.

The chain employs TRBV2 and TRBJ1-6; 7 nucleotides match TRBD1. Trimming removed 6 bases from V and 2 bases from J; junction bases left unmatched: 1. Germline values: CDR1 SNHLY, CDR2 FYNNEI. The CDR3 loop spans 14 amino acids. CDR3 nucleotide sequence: TGTGCCAGCAGGGGGACAGCCTATAATTCACCCCTCCACTTT. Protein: CASRGTAYNSPLHF.

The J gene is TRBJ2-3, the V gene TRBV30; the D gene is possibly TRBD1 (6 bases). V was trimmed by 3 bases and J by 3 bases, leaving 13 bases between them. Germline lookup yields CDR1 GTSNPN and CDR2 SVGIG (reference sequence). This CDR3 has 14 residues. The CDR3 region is CAWREWGLTDTQYF. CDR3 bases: TGTGCCTGGAGGGAGTGGGGGCTAACAGATACGCAGTATTTT.

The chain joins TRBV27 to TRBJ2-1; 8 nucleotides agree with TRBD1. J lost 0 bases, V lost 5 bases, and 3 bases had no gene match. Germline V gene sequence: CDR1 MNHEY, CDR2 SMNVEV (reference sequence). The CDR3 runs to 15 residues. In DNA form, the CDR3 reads TGTGCCAGCAGTGTTGACAGGGGCTCCTACAATGAGCAGTTCTTC. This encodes CASSVDRGSYNEQFF.

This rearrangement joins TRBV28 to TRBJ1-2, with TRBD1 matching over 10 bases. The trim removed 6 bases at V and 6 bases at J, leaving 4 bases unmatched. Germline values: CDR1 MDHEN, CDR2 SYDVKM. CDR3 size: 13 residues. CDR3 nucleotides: TGTGCCAGCAGAACCGGGACAGGGGATGGCTACACCTTC. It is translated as CASRTGTGDGYTF.

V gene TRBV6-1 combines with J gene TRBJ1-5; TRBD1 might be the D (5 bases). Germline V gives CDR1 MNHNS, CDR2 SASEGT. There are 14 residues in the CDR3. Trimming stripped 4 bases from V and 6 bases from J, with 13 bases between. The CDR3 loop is CASSGDGGGQPQHF. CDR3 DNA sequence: TGTGCCAGCAGTGGGGACGGCGGGGGTCAGCCCCAGCATTTT.

The chain's CDR3 is CASSPTWTGGTTGELFF. CDR3 in DNA: TGTGCCAGCAGCCCCACATGGACAGGGGGGACCACCGGGGAGCTGTTTTTT. V gene TRBV16 combines with J gene TRBJ2-2; TRBD1 matches at 10 bases. The J segment lost 4 bases and the V segment lost 4 bases, leaving 9 bases of the junction unmatched. Looked up from germline, CDR1 is KGHSY and CDR2 is FQNENV. The CDR3 loop spans 17 amino acids.